This T cell receptor (beta chain) derives from a study of control samples from healthy donors and cancer patients. This CDR3 spans 12 amino acids. Germline CDR1 SEHNR, CDR2 FQNEAQ (reference sequence). The V end lost 0 bases, the J end lost 3 bases, and 3 bases lay between the germline ends. Generated by immunoSEQ multiplex PCR, the TCRdb table keeps only in-frame clones and is missing some. The data contain 100,000 to 150,000 clones, around 96% of them singletons. The receptor comes from a man under 40 in good health. This chain uses TRBV7-9 with TRBJ2-7; D gene unclear. The material sequenced was blood. The CDR3 here is CASSLAHYEQYF. The CDR3 DNA is TGTGCCAGCAGCTTAGCCCACTACGAGCAGTACTTC.